A single sample gave rise to the 22 T cell receptor beta chains below, sequenced in a study of blood T cell repertoires in COVID-19. The table came from immunoSEQ multiplex PCR; TCRdb's copy has only in-frame clones and leaves some out. The top ten clones hold roughly 8.9% of a sample with 150,000 to 160,000 clones, roughly 88% of them seen once. Sequencing was carried out using peripheral blood. These receptors all come from a woman aged 50 to 60 with acute or convalescent COVID-19.

The chain couples TRBV3-1 (or the pseudogene TRBV3-2) to TRBJ1-3; D uncertain. CDR3 length: 16 amino acids. The germline CDR1 and CDR2 sequences are LGHDT and YNNKEL (reference sequence). Trimming took off 0 bases at V and 0 bases at J, with 9 bases between the two ends. As DNA, the CDR3 is TGTGCCAGCAGCCAAGATTTTGTCGTCTCTGGAAACACCATATATTTT. Translated, it gives CASSQDFVVSGNTIYF.

This rearrangement joins TRBV4-2 to TRBJ1-5; the match to TRBD1 covers 8 bases. V gave up 0 bases and J gave up 12 bases; unmatched junction bases: 7. The germline CDR1 and CDR2 sequences are LGHNA and YNFKEQ. The CDR3 has 14 amino acids. CDR3 bases: TGTGCCAGCAGCCAAGACGCCAGGGGGCGCCTCCAGCATTTT. Its protein is CASSQDARGRLQHF.

The sample holds many counts of this clone. The rearrangement joins TRBV5-1 to TRBJ2-7; 7 bases match TRBD1. The CDR3 has 15 residues. V gave up 0 bases and J gave up 6 bases; unmatched junction bases: 9. Germline values: CDR1 SGHRS, CDR2 YFSETQ. This CDR3 reads CASSLVRDRVGEQYF. As DNA, the CDR3 is TGCGCCAGCAGCTTGGTCCGCGACAGGGTGGGCGAGCAGTACTTC.

The chain combines TRBV14 with TRBJ2-1; 8 bases are a match to TRBD1. CDR1 and CDR2 from the germline V gene are SGHDN and FVKESK. This CDR3 has 17 residues. V shed 0 bases and J 3 bases; nucleotides not matched to a gene: 7. CDR3 residues: CASSQDFQGASYNEQFF. In DNA form, the CDR3 reads TGTGCCAGCAGCCAAGACTTTCAGGGGGCGAGCTACAATGAGCAGTTCTTC.

The chain has TRBV4-3 and TRBJ2-5, with TRBD2 as a possible D gene (5 bases). Between the trimmed V and J ends, which lost 4 bases and 4 bases, there was a span of 16 bases. In germline, CDR1 is LGHNA, CDR2 YSLEER. This CDR3 has 15 residues. This chain's CDR3 is CASSRNLGRGETQYF. The DNA for the CDR3 is TGCGCCAGCAGCCGAAACTTGGGCCGGGGAGAGACCCAGTACTTC.

The V and J genes are TRBV19 and TRBJ1-1, with D possibly TRBD1 on 6 matching bases. The germline CDR1 and CDR2 sequences are LNHDA and SQIVND (reference sequence). The CDR3 extends over 14 amino acids. Trimming cost V 3 bases and J 5 bases, with 13 bases left between them. CDR3 region: CASSIQGHLTEAFF. The CDR3 DNA reads as TGTGCCAGTAGTATCCAGGGGCACCTTACTGAAGCTTTCTTT.

The chain recombines TRBV15 with TRBJ1-4; 8 bases are a match to TRBD1. This CDR3 region has 13 residues. V trimming: 5 bases; J trimming: 5 bases; junction bases outside the gene matches: 1. Germline CDR1 is LNHNV and CDR2 is YYDKDF (reference sequence). The CDR3 is CATSRQGNEKLFF. In DNA, the CDR3 is TGTGCCACCAGCCGACAGGGGAATGAAAAACTGTTTTTT.

The chain couples TRBV7-2 to TRBJ2-3; maybe TRBD1 (6 bases). With 1 base removed from V and 9 bases from J, the gap between germline ends came to 8 bases. CDR3 size: 12 residues. Per the germline V gene, CDR1 is SGHTA and CDR2 is FQGNSA. CDR3 in DNA: TGTGCCAGCAGCTTAGAGAGGGGGACGCAGTATTTT. Translated: CASSLERGTQYF.

In the case of this clone: The sample holds other DNA sequences that translate to the same CDR3. The rearrangement joins TRBV5-1 to TRBJ2-5, with 8 positions matching TRBD2. V was pared by 3 bases and J by 5 bases, with 6 bases of the junction left unmatched. This CDR3 region has 14 residues. Germline V gene lookup returns CDR1 SGHRS and CDR2 YFSETQ. Written as DNA, the CDR3 is TGCGCCAGCAGCTCCGGACTAGCCGGGGAGACCCAGTACTTC. Translating gives CASSSGLAGETQYF.

The chain carries TRBV12-3 or TRBV12-4 and TRBJ2-1; no clear D gene. The CDR3 runs 13 residues. The ends were cut back, 6 bases at V and 2 bases at J, with 8 bases in the middle. CDR3: CASRAKAYNEQFF. CDR3 nucleotides: TGTGCCAGCAGAGCTAAAGCCTACAATGAGCAGTTCTTC.

J is TRBJ2-1 and V is TRBV29-1; D is uncertain. The germline V gene encodes CDR1 SQVTM and CDR2 ANQGSEA. V shed 7 bases and J shed 9 bases, with 16 bases lying between them. The CDR3 contains 12 residues. CDR3 sequence reads: CSANAMTGEQFF. The CDR3 DNA is TGCAGCGCTAACGCCATGACTGGTGAGCAGTTCTTC.

This chain connects TRBV4-2 to TRBJ1-5; TRBD1 aligns across 7 bases. CDR1 and CDR2 from the germline V gene are LGHNA and YNFKEQ. The CDR3 length is 13 residues. With V trimmed by 4 bases and J by 5 bases, 2 bases remained unmatched. CDR3 loop: CASSLDRDQPQHF. The CDR3 DNA follows: TGTGCCAGCAGCCTAGACAGGGATCAGCCCCAGCATTTT.

The rearrangement uses TRBV7-2 and TRBJ1-5; 8 bases are shared with TRBD1. V gave up 0 bases and J gave up 7 bases; unmatched junction bases: 2. Looked up from germline, CDR1 is SGHTA and CDR2 is FQGNSA. The CDR3 loop spans 14 amino acids. CDR3 in amino acids: CASSLAGQGQPQHF. The CDR3 region has the DNA TGTGCCAGCAGCTTAGCAGGACAGGGACAGCCCCAGCATTTT.

The chain couples TRBV10-3 to TRBJ2-7, with a weak D call TRBD1 (6 bases). The CDR3 has 13 amino acids. CDR1 and CDR2 from the germline V gene are ENHRY and SYGVKD. With 6 bases removed from V and 6 bases from J, the gap between germline ends came to 15 bases. CDR3 sequence reads: CAISVTGSTEQYF. CDR3 DNA: TGTGCCATCAGCGTTACAGGGTCGACCGAGCAGTACTTC.

The chain joins TRBV28 to TRBJ1-4, with D possibly matching TRBD1 (5 bases). Trimming cost V 5 bases and J 4 bases, with 14 bases left between them. This CDR3 is built from 15 residues. Per the germline V gene, CDR1 is MDHEN and CDR2 is SYDVKM. The CDR3 reads CASSPAGRGNEKLFF. The CDR3, as DNA: TGTGCCAGCAGTCCAGCGGGGAGGGGTAATGAAAAACTGTTTTTT.

This clone was counted once. The gene calls are TRBV5-3 and TRBJ2-5; 10 nucleotides agree with TRBD1. TRBV5-3 is marked as an open reading frame, function uncertain. V shed 4 bases, J shed 4 bases, and the junction held 1 base outside the gene matches. There are 13 residues in the CDR3. DNA for the CDR3: TGTGCCAGAAGCGACAGGGGGCTAGAGACCCAGTACTTC. This translates into CARSDRGLETQYF.

The chain uses TRBV2 and TRBJ1-3, with a possible D match to TRBD1 (5 bases). Deletions cut 6 bases from V and 3 bases from J, with 18 bases between. From germline, CDR1 is SNHLY and CDR2 FYNNEI. The CDR3 spans 16 residues. CDR3 sequence: CASSASRGGSGNTIYF. As DNA, the CDR3 is TGTGCCAGCAGCGCCTCGAGGGGAGGGAGTGGAAACACCATATATTTT.

The J gene is TRBJ2-3, the V gene TRBV6-5; possible D gene TRBD2, 6 bases. CDR3 length: 14 amino acids. Looked up from germline, CDR1 is MNHEY and CDR2 is SVGAGI. Trimming shortened V by 8 bases and J by 1 base, and 13 bases separated the two germline ends. CDR3 loop: CASARGGGTDTQYF. The CDR3 region has the DNA TGTGCCAGCGCCCGGGGCGGGGGCACAGATACGCAGTATTTT.

This clone came up once. The chain uses TRBV4-1 and TRBJ2-7; possible D gene TRBD1, 6 bases. CDR1 MGHRA and CDR2 YSYEKL come from the germline V gene. The CDR3 is 15 amino acids. V was pared by 0 bases and J by 0 bases, with 9 bases between. The CDR3 DNA is TGCGCCAGCAGCCAAGAGGAACAGGGCTCCTACGAGCAGTACTTC. This codes for CASSQEEQGSYEQYF.

The rearrangement links TRBV5-4 to TRBJ2-7; 8 bases line up with TRBD2. This CDR3 region has 15 residues. Germline-derived CDR1 and CDR2 are SGHNT and YYREEE (reference sequence). Trimming took 5 bases from V and 2 from J; bases not matched to a gene: 9. This chain's CDR3 is CASSYGRGETYEQYF. The CDR3 DNA reads TGTGCCAGCAGTTACGGGAGGGGAGAAACCTACGAGCAGTACTTC. Drawing the rest from reference TRBV5-4 and TRBJ2-7, the complete variable domain is ETGVTQSPTHLIKTRGQQVTLRCSSQSGHNTVSWYQQALGQGPQFIFQYYREEENGRGNFPPRFSGLQFPNYSSELNVNALELDDSALYLCASSYGRGETYEQYFGPGTRLTVT.

V and J are TRBV10-2 and TRBJ2-7; 7 nucleotides match TRBD2. The CDR3 sequence is 14 residues long. Germline values: CDR1 WSHSY, CDR2 SAAADI. Unmatched junction bases numbered 8, after V lost 7 bases and J lost 2 bases. The CDR3 DNA sequence: TGCGCCAGCACCCGACTAGCACCTACCTACGAGCAGTACTTC. Translated: CASTRLAPTYEQYF.

The rearrangement joins TRBV7-2 to TRBJ2-1; tentative D call: TRBD2 (5 bases). Trimming took 1 base from V and 10 from J, leaving 5 bases between them. Per germline, CDR1 SGHTA and CDR2 FQGNSA. This CDR3 is 11 amino acids long. Here the CDR3 reads CASSLGGEQFF. Here the CDR3 DNA reads TGTGCCAGCAGCTTAGGCGGGGAGCAGTTCTTC.